This TCR beta chain was sequenced in a study of blood T cell repertoires in COVID-19. Study-level information: The samples span acute and convalescent COVID-19 from the United States, Italy and Spain. The analysed material was cDNA or gDNA that came from T cells, B-cell-depleted T cells, or PBMCs.

CDR1 is SGHNT, CDR2 YENEEA, per germline. The V gene lost 2 bases and the J gene lost 7 bases, with 12 bases spanning the gap. The CDR3 length is 14 residues. Sequencing was performed with immunoSEQ multiplex PCR; in TCRdb, only in-frame clones are kept and a portion is missing. This sample yields some 200,000 clones, of which 88% are seen a single time; about 1.5% belongs to the top ten. This clonotype originated in a man aged 18 to 29 with active or convalescent COVID-19. The chain uses TRBV11-3 and TRBJ2-1, with a weak D call TRBD1 (6 bases). The sample consisted of peripheral blood. The CDR3 region has the DNA TGTGCCAGCAGCTTACAGGGGTTGGCGAATGAGCAGTTCTTC. The encoded protein is CASSLQGLANEQFF.